This TCR beta chain was sequenced in a study of cytotoxic CD8 clonotypes in ibrutinib-treated CLL. Overall study findings and caveats: Sampling times (in sustained-remission versus progressing patients) were not the same. At progression, clonality fell back toward baseline after rising at ibrutinib response.

This clone turned up a few times. Its matching antigen is unknown. Trimming took off 11 bases at V and 6 bases at J, with 12 bases between the two ends. The germline V gene has CDR1 SNHLY and CDR2 FYNNEI. CDR3 length: 11 amino acids. Sequencing was performed with immunoSEQ multiplex PCR; in TCRdb, only in-frame clones are kept and a portion is missing. The sample has roughly 40,000 clones, over 60% seen once. The specimen was PBMCs, collected after 12 months of ibrutinib treatment. The clonotype originates from a human donor with chronic lymphocytic leukemia. The chain is built from TRBV2 and TRBJ2-3; unclear D gene. CDR3: CAGDVGDTQYF. In nucleotides, the CDR3 is TGTGCCGGCGACGTCGGGGATACGCAGTATTTT.